This T cell receptor (beta chain) was retrieved from a study of follicular helper T cells after annual influenza vaccination. The ends lost 6 bases at V and 9 bases at J; junction bases unmatched: 13. The CDR3 consists of 15 residues. CDR1 MDHEN and CDR2 SYDVKM come from the germline V gene. Indicated time point: 2015-2016 season, pre-vaccination. Using immunoSEQ multiplex PCR, the repertoire was profiled, and TCRdb retains in-frame clones only, with some absent. The sample has 4,500 to 7,000 clones; roughly 85% are singletons. This TCR was recovered from an adult who received the influenza vaccine. Specimen: CXCR5+ CD38- circulating T follicular helper cells from blood, collected on the day of influenza vaccination. Stated subset: circulating Tfh, non-naive CD4+CXCR5+PD-1+ (ICOS+CD38+ or ICOS-CD38-). The genes are TRBV28 and TRBJ2-5; 10 bases align to TRBD2. Here the CDR3 DNA reads TGTGCCAGCAGCGCACTAGCGGGGAGGGGGTTGGCCCAGTACTTC. Translation: CASSALAGRGLAQYF.